Each of the 13 T cell receptor beta chains below was sequenced from the same sample in a study of cytomegalovirus exposure and HLA in healthy donors. PCR primers comprised 60 Vbeta and 13 Jbeta primers. Using immunoSEQ multiplex PCR, the repertoire was profiled, and TCRdb retains in-frame clones only, with some absent. The sample yields 75,000 to 80,000 clones, of which the top ten take up 3.5% to 4%. Sequenced material: PBMCs. Every receptor here comes from a young man in good health and CMV-seropositive.

V and J are TRBV28 and TRBJ2-6, with D possibly matching TRBD1 (6 bases). Germline V gene data show CDR1 as MDHEN and CDR2 as SYDVKM. Trimming cost V 6 bases and J 0 bases, with 21 bases left between them. The CDR3 runs 19 residues. CDR3 sequence reads: CASSLAGDKYYSGANVLTF. CDR3 coding DNA: TGTGCCAGCAGCCTGGCTGGGGACAAGTATTACTCTGGGGCCAACGTCCTGACTTTC.

This chain connects TRBV29-1 to TRBJ1-1; weak D call: TRBD1 (5 bases). Germline CDR1 and CDR2: SQVTM and ANQGSEA. This CDR3 has 14 amino acids. Trimming removed 8 bases from V and 4 bases from J, with 20 bases in between. The CDR3 DNA is TGCAGCAGTGACGAGGGGTACGGGGGCACTGAAGCTTTCTTT. It translates to CSSDEGYGGTEAFF.

CDR3 amino acids: CASRQTGGSTEAFF. As DNA, the CDR3 is TGTGCCAGCAGACAGACAGGGGGAAGCACTGAAGCTTTCTTT. The chain employs TRBV25-1 and TRBJ1-1, with TRBD1 matching 9 bases. The trim removed 6 bases at V and 4 bases at J, leaving 6 bases unmatched. There are 14 residues in the CDR3. Germline lookup yields CDR1 MGHDK and CDR2 SYGVNS.

This chain uses TRBV19 with TRBJ1-5, with 8 bases lining up with TRBD1. The CDR3 is made up of 15 amino acids. Germline trimming cut 1 base from V and 6 bases from J; bases unmatched to any gene: 5. CDR1 is LNHDA, CDR2 SQIVND, per germline (reference sequence). CDR3 sequence: CASSIAVQGGQPQHF. As DNA, the CDR3 is TGTGCCAGTAGTATAGCAGTACAGGGGGGTCAGCCCCAGCATTTT.

The V gene is TRBV6-5, the J gene TRBJ1-2; no firm D call. The CDR3 is 13 residues long. V lost 6 bases and J 3 bases, leaving 11 bases between the germline ends. Germline V CDR1 and CDR2: MNHEY, SVGAGI. CDR3 region: CASSRGSDYGYTF. In nucleotides, the CDR3 is TGTGCCAGCAGCCGCGGGAGCGACTATGGCTACACCTTC.

J is TRBJ1-1 and V is TRBV6-1; possible D gene TRBD1, 5 bases. Germline V gene lookup returns CDR1 MNHNS and CDR2 SASEGT. This CDR3 contains 17 residues. The V gene lost 4 bases and the J gene lost 0 bases, with 18 bases spanning the gap. CDR3: CASSGRAGKYLNTEAFF. Here the CDR3 DNA reads TGTGCCAGCAGTGGCAGGGCTGGGAAGTACTTGAACACTGAAGCTTTCTTT.

The CDR3 here is CASRIPGQGAGYTF. CDR3 in DNA: TGTGCCAGCAGAATACCGGGACAGGGGGCTGGCTACACCTTC. V gene TRBV28 combines with J gene TRBJ1-2; 12 positions match TRBD1. Looked up from germline, CDR1 is MDHEN and CDR2 is SYDVKM. The CDR3 spans 14 residues. The V segment lost 6 bases and the J segment 7 bases; nucleotides outside the gene matches: 6.

V usage is TRBV5-8 and J usage is TRBJ2-7; a possible D gene is TRBD1 (6 bases). The V end was cut by 5 bases, the J end by 1 base, with 16 bases between. The CDR3 runs to 15 residues. Germline V gene data show CDR1 as SGHTS and CDR2 as YDEGEE. The CDR3 region is CASREIRGRSYEQYF. The CDR3 nucleotides read TGTGCCAGCAGGGAGATCAGGGGCCGATCCTACGAGCAGTACTTC.

This chain links TRBV5-4 with TRBJ1-5, with 8 bases matching TRBD1. Germline assignment: CDR1 SGHNT and CDR2 YYREEE (reference sequence). The CDR3 has 17 amino acids. The J segment lost 7 bases and the V segment lost 4 bases, leaving 16 bases of the junction unmatched. CDR3 nucleotides: TGTGCCAGCAGCCCGGAGGGCAGGGGGCAGGAAGGACAGCCCCAGCATTTT. Its protein product is CASSPEGRGQEGQPQHF.

This rearrangement joins TRBV27 to TRBJ2-3; 11 nucleotides match TRBD2. V lost 5 bases and J lost 3; bases outside the gene matches: 10. The CDR3 runs to 17 residues. Looked up from germline, CDR1 is MNHEY and CDR2 is SMNVEV (reference sequence). The CDR3 region is CASSPLAGVIRTDTQYF. CDR3 coding DNA: TGTGCCAGCAGTCCACTAGCGGGAGTCATTAGGACAGATACGCAGTATTTT.

The chain has TRBV2 and TRBJ2-3; D call uncertain. Germline CDR1 reads SNHLY; CDR2 reads FYNNEI. V lost 7 bases, J lost 4 bases, and 15 bases lay in between. The CDR3 is 14 residues long. The CDR3 here is CASTLPGGADTQYF. In DNA, the CDR3 is TGTGCCAGCACTCTCCCCGGCGGCGCAGATACGCAGTATTTT.

The gene calls are TRBV5-1 and TRBJ2-2, with D perhaps matching TRBD1 (6 bases). V was shortened by 3 bases and J by 6 bases, with 15 bases between the two germline ends. CDR3 length: 15 amino acids. The germline CDR1 and CDR2 sequences are SGHRS and YFSETQ. Here the CDR3 DNA reads TGCGCCAGCAGCTCACACAGGGTGGAGGCCGGGGAGCTGTTTTTT. Its translation is CASSSHRVEAGELFF.

The chain joins TRBV9 to TRBJ2-1, with 7 bases identical to TRBD1. Germline values: CDR1 SGDLS, CDR2 YYNGEE. J was trimmed by 6 bases and V by 2 bases; bases with no gene match: 14. The CDR3 is made up of 17 amino acids. CDR3 DNA: TGTGCCAGCAGCGTCGATGGGACAGACTTTATAGGCAATGAGCAGTTCTTC. Protein: CASSVDGTDFIGNEQFF.